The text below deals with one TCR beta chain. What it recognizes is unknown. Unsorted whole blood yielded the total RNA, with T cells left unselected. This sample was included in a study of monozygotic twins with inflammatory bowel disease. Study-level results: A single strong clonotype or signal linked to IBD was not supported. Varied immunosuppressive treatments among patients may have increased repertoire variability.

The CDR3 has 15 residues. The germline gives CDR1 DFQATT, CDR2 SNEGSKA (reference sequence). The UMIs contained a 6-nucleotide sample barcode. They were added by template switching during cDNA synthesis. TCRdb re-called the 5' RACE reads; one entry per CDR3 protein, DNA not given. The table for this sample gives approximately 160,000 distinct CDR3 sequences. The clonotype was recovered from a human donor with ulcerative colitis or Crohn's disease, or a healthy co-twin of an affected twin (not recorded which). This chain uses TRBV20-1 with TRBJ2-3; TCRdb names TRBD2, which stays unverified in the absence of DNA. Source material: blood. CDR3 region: CSASSPSGSRDTQYF.